These 24 T cell receptor beta chains came from one sample sequenced in a study of vaccination effects on CD4 cells after COVID-19. Antigen-specific CD4+ T cells were expanded with viral peptide pools in the ViraFEST assay before sequencing. Following 10 days of culture, CD4+ T cells were isolated. Vaccine recipients lacked prior SARS-CoV-2 infection and had negative nucleocapsid antibodies. Using immunoSEQ multiplex PCR, the repertoire was profiled, and TCRdb retains in-frame clones only, with some absent. The table has about 65,000 clones, around 76% seen once. Antigens for these TCRs are unknown. The sample in question was CD4+ T cells from PBMCs cultured with HCoV-NL63 spike peptides, obtained before COVID-19 vaccination. These TCRs come from a human donor who received a COVID-19 vaccine.

This clone has a single count. The chain carries TRBV7-2 and TRBJ2-7; tentatively, D is TRBD1 or TRBD2 (7 bases each). Deletions cut 5 bases from V and 3 bases from J, with 11 bases between. Germline lookup yields CDR1 SGHTA and CDR2 FQGNSA. The CDR3 consists of 13 residues. CDR3 sequence (DNA): TGTGCCAGCAGCCAGGGGGGGCTCTACGAGCAGTACGTC. It encodes CASSQGGLYEQYV.

The chain carries TRBV12-3 or TRBV12-4 and TRBJ1-4, with D hard to call. The CDR3 totals 13 residues. V gave up 6 bases and J gave up 9 bases, with 14 bases separating them. The CDR3 sequence: CASSLTAVQKLFF. The CDR3 DNA is TGTGCCAGCAGCTTGACGGCAGTGCAAAAACTGTTTTTT.

The chain has TRBV7-2 and TRBJ1-1, with a weak D call TRBD1 (6 bases). Germline-derived CDR1 and CDR2 are SGHTA and FQGNSA. This CDR3 is built from 13 residues. V shed 5 bases and J shed 10 bases, with 17 bases lying between them. CDR3 nucleotide sequence: TGTGCCAGCAGCGAACAGGGTGGCGTTACAGCTTTCTTT. This encodes CASSEQGGVTAFF.

The chain is built from TRBV25-1 and TRBJ2-5, with TRBD1 identical over 7 bases. The CDR3 runs to 16 residues. In germline, CDR1 is MGHDK, CDR2 SYGVNS. V dropped 2 bases and J dropped 4; count of bases not matched to a gene: 10. This CDR3 is CASSEKGGRGRETQYF. The CDR3 DNA reads as TGTGCCAGCAGTGAAAAGGGCGGCAGGGGGAGAGAGACCCAGTACTTC.

This clone was observed a handful of times. The genes are TRBV3-1 (or the pseudogene TRBV3-2) and TRBJ1-5; D gene ambiguous. CDR3 length: 13 amino acids. Germline V gene data show CDR1 as LGHDT and CDR2 as YNNKEL (reference sequence). V was shortened by 0 bases and J by 5 bases, with 5 bases between the two germline ends. CDR3: CASSQDSYQPQHF. The CDR3 nucleotides read TGTGCCAGCAGCCAAGACAGTTATCAGCCCCAGCATTTT.

This sequence joins TRBV12-3 or TRBV12-4 and TRBJ1-1; tentatively, D is TRBD1 (6 bases). The CDR3 is 12 amino acids. Trimming removed 5 bases from V and 6 bases from J, with 10 bases in between. CDR3 nucleotide sequence: TGTGCCAGCAGTGACAGGAGCCCTGAAGCTTTCTTT. It translates to CASSDRSPEAFF.

The chain recombines TRBV2 with TRBJ2-1; 9 positions match TRBD2. Germline-derived CDR1 and CDR2 are SNHLY and FYNNEI. V was pared by 4 bases and J by 4 bases, with 2 bases of the junction left unmatched. The CDR3 runs to 14 residues. CDR3 protein: CASSGLAGYNEQFF. CDR3 coding DNA: TGTGCCAGCAGTGGGCTAGCGGGGTACAATGAGCAGTTCTTC.

V and J are TRBV9 and TRBJ2-2; weak D call: TRBD1 (6 bases). CDR3 length: 15 residues. Deletions cut 3 bases from V and 5 bases from J, with 14 bases between. Germline V gives CDR1 SGDLS, CDR2 YYNGEE. DNA for the CDR3: TGTGCCAGCAGCGAAAGACAGGTTGGAACCGGGGAGCTGTTTTTT. Translated, it gives CASSERQVGTGELFF.

The table lists this clone with a count of one. The gene calls are TRBV18 and TRBJ1-5; D is ambiguous. This CDR3 spans 14 amino acids. Germline V gene lookup returns CDR1 KGHSH and CDR2 LQKENI. V shed 1 base and J shed 6 bases, with 10 bases lying between them. The CDR3 sequence: CASSPLWESQPQHF. CDR3 DNA: TGTGCCAGCTCACCACTATGGGAGAGTCAGCCCCAGCATTTT.

CDR3 region: CATQPGSLANTGELFF. The CDR3 nucleotides read TGCGCCACCCAACCCGGCAGCCTCGCGAACACCGGGGAGCTGTTTTTT. The rearrangement uses TRBV5-1 and TRBJ2-2, with D unclear. Trimming took 9 bases from V and 0 from J, leaving 18 bases between them. Germline V lookup: CDR1 SGHRS, CDR2 YFSETQ. The CDR3 totals 16 residues. The variable domain in full, with the rest retrieved from reference TRBV5-1 and TRBJ2-2, is KAGVTQTPRYLIKTRGQQVTLSCSPISGHRSVSWYQQTPGQGLQFLFEYFSETQRNKGNFPGRFSGRQFSNSRSEMNVSTLELGDSALYLCATQPGSLANTGELFFGEGSRLTVL.

The CDR3 is CASSSRSDRYGYTF. CDR3 coding DNA: TGTGCCAGCAGTTCTCGATCGGACCGCTATGGCTACACCTTC. The rearrangement joins TRBV6-2 or TRBV6-3 to TRBJ1-2; D remains unclear. CDR1 and CDR2 from the germline V gene are MNHEY and SVGEGT. CDR3 length equals 14 residues. Trimming removed 4 bases from V and 4 bases from J, with 13 bases in between.

This chain connects TRBV6-5 to TRBJ1-2, with no clear D. Trimming stripped 8 bases from V and 1 base from J, with 8 bases between. Germline lookup yields CDR1 MNHEY and CDR2 SVGAGI. The CDR3 covers 12 residues. CDR3 coding DNA: TGTGCCAGCGGGGAGGTTAACTATGGCTACACCTTC. It translates to CASGEVNYGYTF.

The chain recombines TRBV7-2 with TRBJ1-5; no firm D call. V shed 4 bases and J shed 1 base, with 11 bases lying between them. The germline V gene encodes CDR1 SGHTA and CDR2 FQGNSA. CDR3 length equals 15 residues. Here the CDR3 DNA reads TGTGCCAGCAGCTATGTGGGCGGCAGCAATCAGCCCCAGCATTTT. Protein sequence: CASSYVGGSNQPQHF.

In this sample, this clone turned up once. The chain employs TRBV6-5 and TRBJ2-1, with D perhaps given as TRBD1 or TRBD2 (5 bases each). The CDR3 contains 14 residues. The germline V gene encodes CDR1 MNHEY and CDR2 SVGAGI. Trimming shortened V by 3 bases and J by 7 bases, and 13 bases separated the two germline ends. The CDR3 region has the DNA TGTGCCAGCAGTTATATGAGGGGTGCAAATGAGCAGTTCTTC. Its protein product is CASSYMRGANEQFF.

This clone was counted once. The rearrangement joins TRBV7-3 to TRBJ2-5; D not certain. The V end was cut by 5 bases, the J end by 6 bases, with 10 bases between. CDR1 is SGHTA and CDR2 is FQGTGA in the germline V gene. The CDR3 has 12 amino acids. CDR3 amino acids: CASSPDRKTQYF. In nucleotides, the CDR3 is TGTGCCAGCAGCCCGGACCGAAAGACCCAGTACTTC.

CDR3 in DNA: TGCAGCGTAAAGGACAGGGAGAGGTTTGAGACCCAGTACTTC. It specifies CSVKDRERFETQYF. The chain has TRBV29-1 and TRBJ2-5, with 8 bases that match TRBD1. The germline gives CDR1 SQVTM, CDR2 ANQGSEA. The CDR3 has 14 residues. V lost 6 bases, J lost 5 bases, and 11 bases stayed unmatched. The whole variable domain, filled in from reference TRBV29-1 and TRBJ2-5, reads SAVISQKPSRDICQRGTSLTIQCQVDSQVTMMFWYRQQPGQSLTLIATANQGSEATYESGFVIDKFPISRPNLTFSTLTVSNMSPEDSSIYLCSVKDRERFETQYFGPGTRLLVL.

V and J are TRBV6-1 and TRBJ1-4, with TRBD1 identical over 7 bases. The V gene end was trimmed by 2 bases and the J gene end by 4 bases; junction bases not matched to a gene: 4. The CDR3 length is 15 residues. Germline values: CDR1 MNHNS, CDR2 SASEGT. The CDR3 DNA is TGTGCCAGCAGTGAATTAGGGACAGTTAATGAAAAACTGTTTTTT. Translation: CASSELGTVNEKLFF.

This chain connects TRBV24-1 to TRBJ1-2; perhaps TRBD1 as D (5 bases). V was pared by 3 bases and J by 3 bases, with 25 bases between. The CDR3 length is 19 residues. The germline gives CDR1 KGHDR, CDR2 SFDVKD. CDR3 in amino acids: CATSDPSTRGATRYYGYTF. CDR3 sequence (DNA): TGTGCCACCAGTGATCCGAGCACTCGAGGGGCGACCCGTTACTATGGCTACACCTTC.

There are a few counts of this clone. The chain is built from TRBV14 and TRBJ1-6; D is unresolved. CDR3 length equals 14 residues. Trimming removed 4 bases from V and 8 bases from J, with 12 bases in between. Per the germline V gene, CDR1 is SGHDN and CDR2 is FVKESK. The CDR3: CASSRYRKDSPLHF. CDR3 nucleotides: TGTGCCAGCAGCCGATACAGAAAAGATTCACCCCTCCACTTT. Filled out from reference TRBV14 and TRBJ1-6, the complete variable domain reads EAGVTQFPSHSVIEKGQTVTLRCDPISGHDNLYWYRRVMGKEIKFLLHFVKESKQDESGMPNNRFLAERTGGTYSTLKVQPAELEDSGVYFCASSRYRKDSPLHFGNGTRLTVT.

V and J are TRBV20-1 and TRBJ1-2; no clear D gene. Germline assignment: CDR1 DFQATT and CDR2 SNEGSKA (reference sequence). The CDR3 is 13 amino acids. Trimming shortened V by 3 bases and J by 0 bases, and 8 bases separated the two germline ends. The DNA of the CDR3 is TGCAGTGCTAGTTTATCAGCTAACTATGGCTACACCTTC. This codes for CSASLSANYGYTF.

V is TRBV7-9 and J is TRBJ2-7; the match to TRBD1 covers 7 bases. V shed 8 bases, J shed 12 bases, and the junction held 7 bases outside the gene matches. This CDR3 has 10 residues. Germline V lookup: CDR1 SEHNR, CDR2 FQNEAQ (reference sequence). The CDR3 spells CASGTGAVYV. For the CDR3, the DNA is TGTGCCAGCGGTACAGGGGCGGTGTACGTC.

V usage is TRBV6-2 or TRBV6-3 and J usage is TRBJ1-1; no clear D gene. Trimming took 2 bases from V and 7 from J, leaving 11 bases between them. Germline V gene data show CDR1 as MNHEY and CDR2 as SVGEGT. This CDR3 region has 13 residues. CDR3 DNA: TGTGCCAGCAGTTACCTTTCGGCTGTTGAAGCTTTCTTT. Its protein is CASSYLSAVEAFF.

The rearrangement uses TRBV7-9 and TRBJ2-6, with a weak D call TRBD1 (6 bases). Germline V gives CDR1 SEHNR, CDR2 FQNEAQ (reference sequence). The CDR3 sequence is 15 residues long. V shed 5 bases and J shed 0 bases, with 8 bases lying between them. The CDR3 bases are TGTGCCAGCAGCATACAGGGCTCTGGGGCCAACGTCCTGACTTTC. Translating it yields CASSIQGSGANVLTF.

The V call is TRBV19, the J call TRBJ2-6, with TRBD1 matching over 10 bases. Germline trimming cut 3 bases from V and 2 bases from J; bases unmatched to any gene: 4. The CDR3 sequence is 17 residues long. From germline, CDR1 is LNHDA and CDR2 SQIVND (reference sequence). The CDR3 DNA reads TGTGCCAGTAGTATCCGGGACAGGGGAGCTGGGGCCAACGTCCTGACTTTC. Residues: CASSIRDRGAGANVLTF.